This is a list of T cell receptor beta chains from one sample in a study of tumor-infiltrating lymphocytes in primary liver carcinoma. TCRdb analysed the multiplex PCR reads with MiXCR anew, one entry per CDR3 protein. The sample holds about 25,000 distinct CDR3 sequences, approximately 80% seen once. The sample comprised liver tumor tissue from sampling region 5. Receptors were obtained from a woman aged 25-40 years with primary liver carcinoma and hepatitis B virus infection. Each CDR3 is given with its conserved first and last residue.

V	length	J	CDR3
TRBV28	14	TRBJ1-3	CVSSFRGTGNTIYF
TRBV7-9	16	TRBJ1-3	CASNQLGRTSGNTIYF
TRBV5-1	16	TRBJ2-7	CASSLGHRDSLYEQYF
TRBV28	18	TRBJ1-1	CASSSPGIANRMNTEAFF
TRBV11-2	13	TRBJ2-1	CASSLGLGNEQFF
TRBV29-1	14	TRBJ2-1	CSVENRLHYNEQFF
TRBV11-2	15	TRBJ1-6	CASSDSRRVSSPLHF
TRBV4-1	12	TRBJ2-3	CASGEGIDTQYF
TRBV6-2/TRBV6-3	14	TRBJ1-5	CASSSAAGIQPQHF
TRBV10-3	15	TRBJ2-5	CAISESATRQETQHF
TRBV11-3	18	NA	CASSPGLSSQGVQETQFF
TRBV12-3/TRBV12-4	13	TRBJ2-3	CASTSRGPDTQYF
TRBV9	15	TRBJ2-4	CANCDRPGQGNIQYF
TRBV11-2	16	TRBJ2-1	CASSTSLAGRYNEQFF
TRBV4-3	13	TRBJ1-6	CASSQARYSPLHF
TRBV4-2	15	TRBJ2-3	CASSRNPRESDTQYF
TRBV12-3/TRBV12-4	13	TRBJ2-7	CASSPPIGYEQYF
TRBV28	12	TRBJ2-2	CASSFATGELFF
TRBV11-3	15	TRBJ2-1	CASSFGALSYTEQFF
TRBV11-3	15	TRBJ2-1	CASKRLAGGGYEQFF
TRBV12-5	13	TRBJ2-3	CASGSRLADAQYF
TRBV4-3	17	TRBJ2-7	CASSQEFSRTGDYEQYF
TRBV10-2	14	TRBJ2-1	CASMRREGYNEQFF
TRBV24-1	12	TRBJ2-1	CVTGTFLHKQFF
TRBV28	14	TRBJ2-1	CASRGVSSFNEQFF
TRBV4-3	18	TRBJ2-7	CATSQAATGGHISYEQYF
TRBV11-2	16	TRBJ2-3	CASTRTRQGRGDTQYF
TRBV7-9	13	TRBJ2-3	CTISLRSTDTQYF
TRBV25-1	20	TRBJ2-3	CASSESGEGEVGPRSYTQYF
TRBV9	16	TRBJ2-5	CASSVEPSGPWETQYF
TRBV11-2	17	TRBJ2-7	CASSITRGGSWTYEQYF